These 32 T cell receptor beta chains originate from one sample sequenced in a study of PD-L1 blockade in urothelial cancer. Generated by immunoSEQ multiplex PCR, the TCRdb table keeps only in-frame clones and is missing some. This table holds about 100,000 clones, about nine tenths found once. The sequenced sample was PBMCs, obtained around atezolizumab (anti-PD-L1) treatment. The origin of the receptors is an elderly woman with urothelial cancer.

The chain uses TRBV25-1 and TRBJ2-1; TRBD1 aligns across 7 bases. The CDR3 covers 13 residues. Germline loops: CDR1 MGHDK, CDR2 SYGVNS. V was pared by 4 bases and J by 15 bases, with 12 bases of the junction left unmatched. CDR3 sequence reads: CASSALRQGQLFF. CDR3 sequence (DNA): TGTGCCAGCAGTGCCCTCCGGCAGGGACAGCTGTTCTTC.

This clone was seen more than once but under ten times. The DNA for the CDR3 is TGTGCCAGCAGCTTAGGACTGGATACGCAGTATTTT. This gives the protein CASSLGLDTQYF. This rearrangement joins TRBV7-2 to TRBJ2-3; D gene ambiguous. Trimming removed 1 base at V and 6 bases at J, with 5 bases between. The CDR3 has 12 amino acids. Germline-derived CDR1 and CDR2 are SGHTA and FQGNSA.

The rearrangement uses TRBV2 and TRBJ1-1; 7 nucleotides match TRBD1. CDR1 and CDR2 (germline): SNHLY, FYNNEI. V dropped 6 bases and J dropped 1; count of bases not matched to a gene: 5. This CDR3 has 14 amino acids. The CDR3 region has the DNA TGTGCCAGCAGCCAACGGACAGGGAACACTGAAGCTTTCTTT. Translated: CASSQRTGNTEAFF.

This clone was seen a handful of times. The chain is built from TRBV6-6 and TRBJ2-6, with TRBD1 identical over 9 bases. Germline V gene lookup returns CDR1 MNHNY and CDR2 SVGAGI (reference sequence). This CDR3 region has 16 residues. Trimming cost V 5 bases and J 2 bases; bases outside gene matches: 4. The CDR3 is CASSRRQGAGANVLTF. The CDR3 DNA sequence: TGTGCCAGCAGTCGGAGACAGGGGGCTGGGGCCAACGTCCTGACTTTC.

The chain joins TRBV28 to TRBJ1-5; 10 positions match TRBD1. Per the germline V gene, CDR1 is MDHEN and CDR2 is SYDVKM. This CDR3 contains 16 residues. J was trimmed by 7 bases and V by 5 bases; bases with no gene match: 11. CDR3 sequence reads: CASSTTRTGGVQPQHF. For the CDR3, the DNA is TGTGCCAGCAGTACCACAAGGACAGGGGGGGTCCAGCCCCAGCATTTT.

Only one count was recorded for this clone. The CDR3 DNA follows: TGTGCCAGTAGTGAACAGGGGGCCTCGGGCACTGAAGCTTTCTTT. Residues: CASSEQGASGTEAFF. The chain recombines TRBV19 with TRBJ1-1; 9 bases align to TRBD1. Losses at the gene ends were 5 bases for V and 4 bases for J; bases not matched to a gene: 8. This CDR3 is built from 15 residues. The germline V gene has CDR1 LNHDA and CDR2 SQIVND (reference sequence).

This clone occurred a few times. This chain joins TRBV7-2 and TRBJ1-2; a weak D match, TRBD1 (6 bases). Trimming cost V 5 bases and J 5 bases, with 18 bases left between them. The germline CDR1 and CDR2 sequences are SGHTA and FQGNSA. The CDR3 totals 15 residues. This CDR3 reads CASSLGGGFPYGYTF. In nucleotides, the CDR3 is TGTGCCAGCAGCCTAGGGGGGGGATTCCCTTATGGCTACACCTTC.

This clone was found once. V is TRBV27 and J is TRBJ1-1; no clear D gene. This CDR3 contains 14 residues. The germline V gene encodes CDR1 MNHEY and CDR2 SMNVEV (reference sequence). Trimming cost V 2 bases and J 4 bases, with 11 bases left between them. CDR3 loop: CASSLAGSSTEAFF. CDR3 DNA: TGTGCCAGCAGTTTAGCGGGGTCGAGCACTGAAGCTTTCTTT.

The J gene is TRBJ2-4, the V gene TRBV4-1; possible D gene TRBD1, 6 bases. Trimming stripped 1 base from V and 5 bases from J, with 15 bases between. Germline V gene lookup returns CDR1 MGHRA and CDR2 YSYEKL. The CDR3 is 16 amino acids. CDR3 in DNA: TGCGCCAGCAGCCAAGCAAACACCGGGACACAAAACATTCAGTACTTC. It codes for CASSQANTGTQNIQYF.

The gene calls are TRBV28 and TRBJ1-2; a possible D gene is TRBD1 (6 bases). The ends were cut back, 8 bases at V and 4 bases at J, with 17 bases in the middle. This CDR3 is built from 14 residues. Per the germline V gene, CDR1 is MDHEN and CDR2 is SYDVKM. The CDR3 DNA sequence: TGTGCCAGCTCCTCAGGGGACGCGAGCTATGGCTACACCTTC. Translated: CASSSGDASYGYTF.

In DNA, the CDR3 is TGTGCCAGCTCAACGACGGGAAACTACGAGCAGTACTTC. This translates into CASSTTGNYEQYF. The genes are TRBV19 and TRBJ2-7, with D perhaps TRBD2 (5 bases). The ends were cut back, 9 bases at V and 3 bases at J, with 15 bases in the middle. This CDR3 comprises 13 residues. Germline-derived CDR1 and CDR2 are LNHDA and SQIVND (reference sequence).

The rearrangement links TRBV21-1 to TRBJ2-5; TRBD2 reflects the table's D call only, with no check against the DNA. TRBV21-1 is reported as a pseudogene. The CDR3 is 16 residues long. As DNA, the CDR3 is TGTGCCAGCAGCTCCTCCGGGACTAGCGGGAGCCTGACCCAGTACTTC. Its translation: CASSSSGTSGSLTQYF.

The rearrangement joins TRBV5-4 to TRBJ2-7; D ambiguous. With 1 base removed from V and 6 bases from J, the gap between germline ends came to 11 bases. The CDR3 loop spans 13 amino acids. In germline, CDR1 is SGHNT, CDR2 YYREEE (reference sequence). The CDR3 DNA reads as TGTGCCAGCAGCTTGTCTTCCACGGGCGAGCAGTACTTC. The encoded protein is CASSLSSTGEQYF.

This clone was counted a single time. This rearrangement joins TRBV30 to TRBJ2-5; 7 bases match TRBD2. V was clipped by 1 base and J by 4 bases; unmatched bases: 6. The CDR3 has 14 amino acids. CDR1 GTSNPN and CDR2 SVGIG come from the germline V gene (reference sequence). The DNA of the CDR3 is TGTGCCTGGAGTGCCGGGGGGACCCTAGAGACCCAGTACTTC. Translating gives CAWSAGGTLETQYF.

This rearrangement joins TRBV27 to TRBJ2-3, with 8 positions matching TRBD1. J was trimmed by 5 bases and V by 5 bases; bases with no gene match: 6. CDR3 length equals 14 residues. Per germline, CDR1 MNHEY and CDR2 SMNVEV (reference sequence). DNA of the CDR3: TGTGCCAGCAGTGTCGGACAGGGTCGAGATACGCAGTATTTT. Its protein is CASSVGQGRDTQYF.

This chain joins TRBV5-4 and TRBJ2-7; 9 bases map to TRBD1. The CDR3 has 15 amino acids. From germline, CDR1 is SGHNT and CDR2 YYREEE (reference sequence). V gave up 2 bases and J gave up 4 bases; unmatched junction bases: 7. The CDR3 bases are TGTGCCAGCAGCTTCAATGACAGGGGGATGTACGAGCAGTACTTC. As protein: CASSFNDRGMYEQYF.

This chain connects TRBV5-4 to TRBJ2-7; D perhaps matches TRBD2 (6 bases). The length of the CDR3 is 14 residues. V was shortened by 5 bases and J by 7 bases, with 19 bases between the two germline ends. Germline V CDR1 and CDR2: SGHNT, YYREEE (reference sequence). The CDR3 DNA is TGTGCCAGCAGTTCCGGCGGGGTCGAGGTGGAGCAGTACTTC. It translates to CASSSGGVEVEQYF.

The chain combines TRBV7-9 with TRBJ1-1; a possible D gene is TRBD1 (6 bases). The V gene lost 5 bases and the J gene lost 0 bases, with 13 bases spanning the gap. Germline-derived CDR1 and CDR2 are SEHNR and FQNEAQ (reference sequence). This CDR3 contains 15 residues. The DNA for the CDR3 is TGTGCCAGCAGCCTCAGGACAGTGATGAACACTGAAGCTTTCTTT. Amino acid sequence: CASSLRTVMNTEAFF. Supplemented by reference TRBV7-9 and TRBJ1-1, the full variable domain reads DTGVSQNPRHKITKRGQNVTFRCDPISEHNRLYWYRQTLGQGPEFLTYFQNEAQLEKSRLLSDRFSAERPKGSFSTLEIQRTEQGDSAMYLCASSLRTVMNTEAFFGQGTRLTVV.

CDR3 sequence reads: CASSSTGNTEAFF. CDR3 coding DNA: TGTGCCAGTAGTTCAACAGGGAACACTGAAGCTTTCTTT. This rearrangement joins TRBV19 to TRBJ1-1; D perhaps matches TRBD1 (5 bases). The CDR3 is made up of 13 amino acids. V was clipped by 5 bases and J by 1 base, with 8 bases between them. Germline V CDR1 and CDR2: LNHDA, SQIVND (reference sequence).

The genes are TRBV6-5 and TRBJ2-5, with a weak D call TRBD1 (5 bases). The CDR3 has 15 amino acids. Trimming left V 3 bases short and J 4 bases short, with 15 bases between. Germline V gene lookup returns CDR1 MNHEY and CDR2 SVGAGI. CDR3: CASSYRGAGGETQYF. The CDR3 DNA reads TGTGCCAGCAGTTATAGGGGCGCAGGTGGAGAGACCCAGTACTTC.

This CDR3 is CASSLEAQVYTF. In nucleotides, the CDR3 is TGTGCCAGCAGCTTAGAGGCCCAGGTCTACACCTTC. The chain links TRBV7-9 to TRBJ1-2; D gene ambiguous. CDR3 length: 12 amino acids. The germline V gene encodes CDR1 SEHNR and CDR2 FQNEAQ (reference sequence). V lost 1 base, J lost 10 bases, and 10 bases lay in between.

The chain couples TRBV27 to TRBJ2-7; 9 bases map to TRBD1. The CDR3 totals 16 residues. CDR1 is MNHEY and CDR2 is SMNVEV in the germline V gene (reference sequence). V dropped 4 bases and J dropped 6; count of bases not matched to a gene: 13. CDR3 sequence: CASSYTVGTGMGEQYF. In DNA, the CDR3 is TGTGCCAGCAGTTATACCGTGGGGACAGGGATGGGCGAGCAGTACTTC.

The chain employs TRBV28 and TRBJ2-3, with TRBD1 identical over 8 bases. V shed 8 bases, J shed 4 bases, and the junction held 5 bases outside the gene matches. CDR1 is MDHEN and CDR2 is SYDVKM in the germline V gene. This CDR3 spans 13 amino acids. The CDR3 sequence: CASRRTGPDTQYF. DNA for the CDR3: TGTGCCAGCCGACGGACAGGGCCAGATACGCAGTATTTT. Filled out from reference TRBV28 and TRBJ2-3, the complete variable domain reads DVKVTQSSRYLVKRTGEKVFLECVQDMDHENMFWYRQDPGLGLRLIYFSYDVKMKEKGDIPEGYSVSREKKERFSLILESASTNQTSMYLCASRRTGPDTQYFGPGTRLTVL.

This chain links TRBV9 with TRBJ1-3; D ambiguous. V lost 0 bases to trimming and J lost 4 bases, with 8 bases between them. Per germline, CDR1 SGDLS and CDR2 YYNGEE. There are 14 residues in the CDR3. CDR3 in DNA: TGTGCCAGCAGCGTAGGCGGAGCCGGAAACACCATATATTTT. Amino acids: CASSVGGAGNTIYF.

This chain joins TRBV6-1 and TRBJ1-1, with unresolved D. The CDR3 has 11 amino acids. V was trimmed by 5 bases and J by 8 bases, leaving 9 bases between them. Germline CDR1 reads MNHNS; CDR2 reads SASEGT. As DNA, the CDR3 is TGTGCCAGCAGTCGGTTACAGGAAGCTTTCTTT. This encodes CASSRLQEAFF.

The gene calls are TRBV5-1 and TRBJ2-3; tentative D call: TRBD2 (6 bases). This CDR3 is 14 amino acids long. Trimming cost V 3 bases and J 3 bases, with 11 bases left between them. CDR1 is SGHRS, CDR2 YFSETQ, per germline. The CDR3 sequence is CASSWRGPTDTQYF. The CDR3 nucleotides read TGCGCCAGCAGCTGGAGGGGTCCGACAGATACGCAGTATTTT.

Here the CDR3 DNA reads TGTGCCAGCAGCCTCGCGGGAGCGGGCAAAAACATTCAGTACTTC. This codes for CASSLAGAGKNIQYF. V and J are TRBV7-9 and TRBJ2-4, with 7 bases aligning to TRBD2. Germline V gene data show CDR1 as SEHNR and CDR2 as FQNEAQ (reference sequence). J gave up 3 bases and V 5 bases, and 7 bases lay outside the gene matches. The CDR3 totals 15 residues.

The V call is TRBV5-1, the J call TRBJ2-3; 9 nucleotides line up with TRBD1. CDR1 is SGHRS and CDR2 is YFSETQ in the germline V gene. This CDR3 has 16 residues. V trimming: 2 bases; J trimming: 3 bases; junction bases outside the gene matches: 7. The CDR3 region is CASSFRRDRVTDTQYF. The CDR3 DNA reads TGCGCCAGCAGCTTTAGGCGGGACAGGGTAACAGATACGCAGTATTTT.

The chain couples TRBV4-1 to TRBJ2-5, with TRBD1 matching over 7 bases. The CDR3 covers 15 residues. The V gene end was trimmed by 4 bases and the J gene end by 3 bases; junction bases not matched to a gene: 8. Germline CDR1 and CDR2: MGHRA and YSYEKL. CDR3: CASSLGTVAKETQYF. CDR3 DNA sequence: TGCGCCAGCAGCCTTGGGACAGTAGCTAAAGAGACCCAGTACTTC.

This chain connects TRBV6-1 to TRBJ1-5; 11 bases are a match to TRBD1. The germline V gene encodes CDR1 MNHNS and CDR2 SASEGT. The CDR3 is made up of 15 amino acids. V lost 6 bases, J lost 1 base, and 2 bases stayed unmatched. The DNA for the CDR3 is TGTGCCAGCAGCGGGACAGGGGGAAGCAATCAGCCCCAGCATTTT. This encodes CASSGTGGSNQPQHF.

The chain recombines TRBV18 with TRBJ2-7; the match to TRBD1 covers 7 bases. This CDR3 comprises 14 residues. J was trimmed by 3 bases and V by 4 bases; bases with no gene match: 6. Germline CDR1 reads KGHSH; CDR2 reads LQKENI. The CDR3 here is CASSQGQQGYEQYF. Written as DNA, the CDR3 is TGTGCCAGCTCACAGGGACAGCAAGGCTACGAGCAGTACTTC.

The rearrangement links TRBV28 to TRBJ2-3, with 12 nucleotides matching TRBD2. The germline V gene encodes CDR1 MDHEN and CDR2 SYDVKM. Germline trimming cut 8 bases from V and 3 bases from J; bases unmatched to any gene: 3. This CDR3 has 14 residues. CDR3 coding DNA: TGTGCCAGCGTGACTAGCGGGAGAACAGATACGCAGTATTTT. Its protein product is CASVTSGRTDTQYF.